Below, one T cell receptor (beta chain) is given with its context. This record belongs to a study of blood T cell repertoires in COVID-19. Here immunoSEQ multiplex PCR was the method, and the copy in TCRdb shows in-frame clones only, minus some. The sample consists of tens of thousands of clones, about 87% of them appearing once. Germline loops: CDR1 MNHEY, CDR2 SVGAGI. V was clipped by 5 bases and J by 1 base; unmatched bases: 4. The CDR3 has 14 amino acids. This sequence was found in a human donor in a cohort sampled during active COVID-19. Material: peripheral blood. The J gene is TRBJ1-1, the V gene TRBV6-5, with 7 bases aligning to TRBD1. The CDR3 sequence: CASSTRQGNTEAFF. Written as DNA, the CDR3 is TGTGCCAGCAGTACCCGACAGGGGAACACTGAAGCTTTCTTT.